The 21 T cell receptor beta chains presented below share a single source sample, sequenced in a study of identical twins. TCRdb reprocessed the 5' RACE reads via MiXCR and lists one record per CDR3 protein. Among approximately 670,000 distinct CDR3 sequences listed, roughly 6.2% were seen once. Material: naive T cells sorted from blood. All receptors come from a man in his late teens or twenties in good health.

This clonotype turned up a few times. The chain has TRBV5-1 and TRBJ2-1, with D possibly matching TRBD2 (5 bases). Trimming shortened V by 0 bases and J by 0 bases, and 10 bases separated the two germline ends. The germline V gene has CDR1 SGHRS and CDR2 YFSETQ. The CDR3 extends over 16 amino acids. CDR3 residues: CASSLVSGDSYNEQFF. CDR3 coding DNA: TGCGCCAGCAGCTTGGTGTCCGGGGACTCCTACAATGAGCAGTTCTTC.

Written as DNA, the CDR3 is TGTGCCGGGACAGGGGGGACGAGTACTGAAGCTTTCTTT. Amino acid sequence: CAGTGGTSTEAFF. The chain employs TRBV6-6 and TRBJ1-1; 11 bases fit TRBD1. In germline, CDR1 is MNHNY, CDR2 SVGAGI (reference sequence). The CDR3 is 13 residues long. J was trimmed by 5 bases and V by 11 bases; bases with no gene match: 7.

The V gene is TRBV7-2, the J gene TRBJ2-5; TRBD1 might be the D (6 bases). Germline V gene data show CDR1 as SGHTA and CDR2 as FQGNSA. With 5 bases removed from V and 4 bases from J, the gap between germline ends came to 23 bases. The CDR3 consists of 17 residues. The CDR3 reads CASSPRNRVGARETQYF. CDR3 DNA: TGTGCCAGCAGCCCTCGCAACAGGGTTGGGGCCCGAGAGACCCAGTACTTC.

The chain links TRBV12-3 or TRBV12-4 to TRBJ2-7, with 9 nucleotides matching TRBD2. V was pared by 8 bases and J by 2 bases, with 4 bases of the junction left unmatched. The length of the CDR3 is 13 residues. CDR3 DNA sequence: TGTGCCAGCCGACTAGCGGCTACCTACGAGCAGTACTTC. Protein sequence: CASRLAATYEQYF.

This rearrangement joins TRBV6-2 or TRBV6-3 to TRBJ2-7; 15 positions agree with TRBD2. The trim removed 4 bases at V and 5 bases at J, leaving 15 bases unmatched. Germline V CDR1 and CDR2: MNHEY, SVGEGT. This CDR3 region has 19 residues. CDR3 in amino acids: CASSSQTPGTSGRIDEQYF. CDR3 bases: TGTGCCAGCAGTTCCCAGACGCCCGGGACTAGCGGGAGGATCGACGAGCAGTACTTC.

The CDR3 region has the DNA TGTGCCATCAGTGAGGCCGGGACAGTACAAGAGACCCAGTACTTC. This encodes CAISEAGTVQETQYF. V is TRBV10-3 and J is TRBJ2-5; 7 positions match TRBD1. V lost 2 bases, J lost 2 bases, and 5 bases stayed unmatched. This CDR3 is 15 amino acids long. Germline-derived CDR1 and CDR2 are ENHRY and SYGVKD.

The chain carries TRBV27 and TRBJ2-5; D perhaps matches TRBD1 (5 bases). Germline V gives CDR1 MNHEY, CDR2 SMNVEV (reference sequence). The CDR3 is 14 residues long. V was trimmed by 4 bases and J by 1 base, leaving 10 bases between them. CDR3 sequence (DNA): TGTGCCAGCAGTTGGGGCAGAGTCCAAGAGACCCAGTACTTC. This codes for CASSWGRVQETQYF.

In this sample, this clonotype turned up many times. The chain is built from TRBV24-1 and TRBJ2-7; 9 nucleotides line up with TRBD1. The CDR3 spans 16 residues. The junction had 9 bases not matched to a gene; V was cut back by 4 bases and J by 3 bases. CDR1 is KGHDR, CDR2 SFDVKD, per germline. The CDR3 DNA reads TGTGCCACCAGTGACCCAACCGGGACAGGGAGCTACGAGCAGTACTTC. This translates into CATSDPTGTGSYEQYF.

This clonotype was seen many times. This chain joins TRBV9 and TRBJ2-3, with 9 bases identical to TRBD2. Germline V gives CDR1 SGDLS, CDR2 YYNGEE. The ends lost 4 bases at V and 3 bases at J; junction bases unmatched: 12. The CDR3 spans 17 residues. This CDR3 is CASSPRDGSGRTDTQYF. CDR3 DNA: TGTGCCAGCAGCCCGAGGGACGGTAGCGGGAGAACAGATACGCAGTATTTT.

This clonotype was seen ten or more times. In DNA, the CDR3 is TGTGCCAGCAGCCAAGTTTCTTACGAGCAGTACTTC. Its protein product is CASSQVSYEQYF. The rearrangement joins TRBV3-1 to TRBJ2-7, with D hard to call. V lost 1 base, J lost 4 bases, and 5 bases lay in between. The germline CDR1 and CDR2 sequences are LGHDT and YNNKEL (reference sequence). This CDR3 is built from 12 residues.

The table lists this clonotype with a few counts. The chain combines TRBV25-1 with TRBJ2-4; the D is unclear. Germline V CDR1 and CDR2: MGHDK, SYGVNS. Trimming shortened V by 4 bases and J by 2 bases, and 9 bases separated the two germline ends. CDR3 size: 14 residues. As DNA, the CDR3 is TGTGCCAGCAGTGTCAACGGACCCAAAAACATTCAGTACTTC. Translation gives CASSVNGPKNIQYF.

This clonotype has more than one count but fewer than ten. The J gene is TRBJ2-5, the V gene TRBV7-9, with a tentative D call TRBD1 (8 bases). Germline V gives CDR1 SEHNR, CDR2 FQNEAQ (reference sequence). The CDR3 loop spans 14 amino acids. V was shortened by 4 bases and J by 5 bases, with 14 bases between the two germline ends. This CDR3 reads CASSSDREGETQYF. In nucleotides, the CDR3 is TGTGCCAGCAGCTCGGACAGGGAGGGGGAGACCCAGTACTTC. Looking up the rest from reference TRBV7-9 and TRBJ2-5 gives the full variable domain: DTGVSQNPRHKITKRGQNVTFRCDPISEHNRLYWYRQTLGQGPEFLTYFQNEAQLEKSRLLSDRFSAERPKGSFSTLEIQRTEQGDSAMYLCASSSDREGETQYFGPGTRLLVL.

This clonotype appeared many times. This sequence joins TRBV12-3 or TRBV12-4 and TRBJ2-7; D tentatively fits TRBD1 or TRBD2 (5 bases each). This CDR3 is built from 14 residues. The ends were cut back, 11 bases at V and 0 bases at J, with 17 bases in the middle. The DNA of the CDR3 is TGTGCCTCTAATATGGGGCTAGCCTCCTACGAGCAGTACTTC. It encodes CASNMGLASYEQYF.

In this sample, this clonotype turned up a few times. The V gene is TRBV20-1, the J gene TRBJ2-5; D is uncertain. Germline values: CDR1 DFQATT, CDR2 SNEGSKA (reference sequence). This CDR3 contains 14 residues. Deletions cut 4 bases from V and 1 base from J, with 13 bases between. The CDR3 loop reads CSAILPLTQETQYF. The CDR3 DNA sequence: TGCAGTGCTATCCTCCCGCTAACCCAAGAGACCCAGTACTTC.

V gene TRBV4-1 combines with J gene TRBJ1-2, with D possibly being TRBD1 (6 bases). The CDR3 loop spans 16 amino acids. CDR1 MGHRA and CDR2 YSYEKL come from the germline V gene. Trimming cost V 0 bases and J 8 bases, with 19 bases left between them. The CDR3, as DNA: TGCGCCAGCAGCCAAGATCCGGGCAGGGGCGGAGGCGGCTACACCTTC. Translating it yields CASSQDPGRGGGGYTF.

This clonotype was recorded at least ten times. The rearrangement uses TRBV7-9 and TRBJ2-1; 13 positions match TRBD2. The CDR3 loop spans 16 amino acids. CDR1 is SEHNR, CDR2 FQNEAQ, per germline (reference sequence). The V segment lost 6 bases and the J segment 7 bases; nucleotides outside the gene matches: 9. CDR3 sequence reads: CASRSGLAGEGNEQFF. The CDR3 nucleotides read TGTGCCAGCAGGTCAGGACTAGCGGGAGAAGGTAATGAGCAGTTCTTC. Full variable domain (rest looked up from reference TRBV7-9 and TRBJ2-1): DTGVSQNPRHKITKRGQNVTFRCDPISEHNRLYWYRQTLGQGPEFLTYFQNEAQLEKSRLLSDRFSAERPKGSFSTLEIQRTEQGDSAMYLCASRSGLAGEGNEQFFGPGTRLTVL.

This clonotype came up many times. The chain carries TRBV12-3 or TRBV12-4 and TRBJ2-2; D is unclear. Deletions cut 7 bases from V and 7 bases from J, with 19 bases between. The CDR3 loop spans 15 amino acids. CDR3: CASNSIGFKGGELFF. The CDR3, as DNA: TGTGCCAGCAACAGTATCGGGTTTAAGGGCGGGGAGCTGTTTTTT.

In this sample, this clonotype turned up many times. V and J are TRBV7-9 and TRBJ2-3; the D gene is possibly TRBD2 (5 bases). Trimming removed 0 bases at V and 5 bases at J, with 9 bases between. The CDR3 consists of 14 residues. Germline loops: CDR1 SEHNR, CDR2 FQNEAQ (reference sequence). For the CDR3, the DNA is TGTGCCAGCAGCTTAGCGGGAGCGAAAGATACGCAGTATTTT. It is translated as CASSLAGAKDTQYF. The variable domain in full, completed from reference TRBV7-9 and TRBJ2-3, reads DTGVSQNPRHKITKRGQNVTFRCDPISEHNRLYWYRQTLGQGPEFLTYFQNEAQLEKSRLLSDRFSAERPKGSFSTLEIQRTEQGDSAMYLCASSLAGAKDTQYFGPGTRLTVL.

Many counts were recorded for this clonotype. The rearrangement uses TRBV6-5 and TRBJ2-1; 9 bases line up with TRBD2. Germline V gene data show CDR1 as MNHEY and CDR2 as SVGAGI. With 4 bases clipped from V and 0 bases from J, the junction kept 7 bases outside the gene matches. This CDR3 region has 17 residues. CDR3 nucleotides: TGTGCCAGCAGTTCCCCCAGCGGGAGGAGCTCCTACAATGAGCAGTTCTTC. Translating gives CASSSPSGRSSYNEQFF.

This clonotype was detected a few times. V is TRBV7-8 and J is TRBJ1-1; 7 bases fit TRBD1. CDR1 and CDR2 from the germline V gene are SGHVS and FQNEAQ. V shed 1 base, J shed 4 bases, and the junction held 6 bases outside the gene matches. CDR3 length equals 15 residues. CDR3 residues: CASSLVVAGGTEAFF. CDR3 in DNA: TGTGCCAGCAGCTTAGTTGTGGCAGGGGGCACTGAAGCTTTCTTT.

This clonotype was seen at least ten times. CDR3 coding DNA: TGCAGTGCTAGTACGGGCCCTGAGCAGTTCTTC. Encoded protein: CSASTGPEQFF. The rearrangement links TRBV20-1 to TRBJ2-1; D not certain. The germline V gene has CDR1 DFQATT and CDR2 SNEGSKA (reference sequence). This CDR3 region has 11 residues. The V end was cut by 3 bases, the J end by 9 bases, with 9 bases between.